The 13 T cell receptor beta chains listed next were all sequenced from one sample in a study of T cells in women clearing cervical HPV infection. TCRdb's copy holds only in-frame clones and misses some; the assay was immunoSEQ multiplex PCR. This repertoire includes about 30,000 clones. The sequencing sample was made of blood buffy coat. The receptors shown here come from a woman between 18 and 69 years old with a cervical HPV16 infection that either progressed to CIN3+ or cleared (not recorded which).

Worth noting for this clone: The read terminates 3 residues ahead of where the CDR3 ends, so the germline J gene completes it. The J gene is TRBJ2-7, the V gene TRBV4-1; TRBD1 is a possible D gene (5 bases). Germline values: CDR1 MGHRA, CDR2 YSYEKL. The CDR3 extends over 18 amino acids. V was clipped by 1 base and J by 6 bases, with 25 bases between them. The sequenced CDR3 bases are TGCGCCAGCAGCCAAGGAGAGCCGCGGCAGGGTAGGGTATGCGAG. As protein: CASSQGEPRQGRVCE. The full-length CDR3 reads as CASSQGEPRQGRVCEQYF.

Details on this clone: Read sequence stops 3 residues before the CDR3 end, and the germline J gene provides the missing end. The chain joins TRBV7-2 to TRBJ1-4, with D possibly being TRBD1 (5 bases). This CDR3 has 12 amino acids. Per the germline V gene, CDR1 is SGHTA and CDR2 is FQGNSA. The part of the CDR3 DNA that was read is TGTGCCAGCAGCGAGGGGAATTCACCA. Translating it yields CASSEGNSP. The CDR3 in full is CASSEGNSPLFF.

Concerning this clone: The read is 3 residues too short to cover the CDR3 end, so that end is filled in from the germline J gene. The chain carries TRBV7-9 and TRBJ2-7; a possible D gene is TRBD2 (6 bases). The germline gives CDR1 SEHNR, CDR2 FQNEAQ (reference sequence). V dropped 2 bases and J dropped 3 bases, with 8 bases sitting between them. This CDR3 is 13 amino acids long. The DNA read from the CDR3 is TGTGCCAGCAGCTTAAAAGCGGGCTACGAG. This codes for CASSLKAGYE. In full, the CDR3 is CASSLKAGYEQYF.

Comments on this clone: The CDR3 end lies 3 residues beyond the end of the read and is filled in from the germline J gene. The chain recombines TRBV7-9 with TRBJ1-1; the D gene is possibly TRBD1 (6 bases). Germline V CDR1 and CDR2: SEHNR, FQNEAQ (reference sequence). The CDR3 loop spans 14 amino acids. The V end was cut by 4 bases, the J end by 1 base, with 10 bases between. The CDR3 DNA, read in part, is TGTGCCAGCAGCTACACGACAGGGAACACTGAA. Amino acid sequence: CASSYTTGNTE. In full, the CDR3 is CASSYTTGNTEAFF.

The CDR3 region is CAWIRNYGYTF. The CDR3 bases that were read are TGTGCCTGGATCCGTAACTATGGC. The rearrangement joins TRBV30 to TRBJ1-2; D call uncertain. The read stops 3 residues short of the end of the CDR3; the missing end is completed from the germline J gene. In germline, CDR1 is GTSNPN, CDR2 SVGIG (reference sequence). This CDR3 spans 11 amino acids. Trimming removed 4 bases at V and 1 base at J, with 4 bases between. Variable domain in full (rest from reference TRBV30 and TRBJ1-2): SQTIHQWPATLVQPVGSPLSLECTVEGTSNPNLYWYRQAAGRGLQLLFYSVGIGQISSEVPQNLSASRPQDRQFILSSKKLLLSDSGFYLCAWIRNYGYTFGSGTRLTVV.

As regards this clone: The CDR3 is cut off 3 residues early in the read; its end comes from the germline J gene. V and J are TRBV5-1 and TRBJ2-1; TRBD1 matches 7 bases. The CDR3 is 18 amino acids. The germline V gene encodes CDR1 SGHRS and CDR2 YFSETQ. V trimming: 4 bases; J trimming: 6 bases; junction bases outside the gene matches: 19. This CDR3 is CASSQGEERAKWGNEQFF. CDR3 DNA, as far as it was read: TGCGCCAGCAGCCAGGGGGAAGAGCGCGCTAAATGGGGCAATGAG. Full variable domain (remainder filled in from reference TRBV5-1 and TRBJ2-1): KAGVTQTPRYLIKTRGQQVTLSCSPISGHRSVSWYQQTPGQGLQFLFEYFSETQRNKGNFPGRFSGRQFSNSRSEMNVSTLELGDSALYLCASSQGEERAKWGNEQFFGPGTRLTVL.

With regard to this clone: The read terminates 3 residues ahead of where the CDR3 ends, so the germline J gene completes it. This chain connects TRBV10-3 to TRBJ1-5; TRBD1 aligns across 8 bases. V gave up 4 bases and J gave up 7 bases; unmatched junction bases: 6. Germline CDR1 ENHRY, CDR2 SYGVKD. CDR3 length: 14 residues. The DNA read from the CDR3 is TGTGCCATCAGTGGGGGACAGGCCGGCCAGCCC. Translated, it gives CAISGGQAGQP. The CDR3 as a whole reads CAISGGQAGQPQHF.

Concerning this clone itself: The observed sequence ends 3 residues before the CDR3 terminus, with the missing tail filled in from the germline J gene. The genes are TRBV20-1 and TRBJ2-5; 12 bases map to TRBD2. The CDR3 contains 17 residues. The germline V gene has CDR1 DFQATT and CDR2 SNEGSKA (reference sequence). V shed 3 bases and J 5 bases; nucleotides not matched to a gene: 13. This CDR3 reads CSARVASGGARTETQYF. CDR3 DNA (partial): TGCAGTGCTAGGGTGGCTAGCGGGGGGGCGAGGACGGAGACC.

Concerning this clone itself: The sequenced fragment ends 3 residues before the CDR3 boundary, so the rest is inferred from the germline J gene. The chain recombines TRBV18 with TRBJ1-2; TRBD1 is a possible D gene (6 bases). There are 14 residues in the CDR3. CDR1 and CDR2 (germline): KGHSH, LQKENI. The covered CDR3 bases are TGTGCCAGCTCACCTCACGGGGGGGCTGGGGAC. Its protein product is CASSPHGGAGD. The complete CDR3 protein is CASSPHGGAGDYTF.

Comment on this clone: The read falls 3 residues short of the CDR3 end, and the missing part is taken from the germline J gene. The J gene is TRBJ1-4, the V gene TRBV29-1, with D hard to call. The V end was cut by 6 bases, the J end by 4 bases, with 18 bases between. This CDR3 is built from 15 residues. In germline, CDR1 is SQVTM, CDR2 ANQGSEA. This chain's CDR3 is CSVGLQRFGNEKLFF. CDR3 DNA, as far as it was read: TGCAGCGTGGGCCTACAGCGGTTTGGTAATGAAAAA.

Of note for this clone: The read halts 3 residues ahead of the CDR3 end, with the missing end drawn from the germline J gene. This chain links TRBV19 with TRBJ2-1, with 8 nucleotides matching TRBD2. In germline, CDR1 is LNHDA, CDR2 SQIVND (reference sequence). J was trimmed by 9 bases and V by 10 bases; bases with no gene match: 5. The CDR3 extends over 11 amino acids. CDR3 loop: CATGGGLEQFF. The DNA read from the CDR3 is TGTGCCACCGGGGGGGGACTTGAG.

With respect to this clone: The CDR3 is cut off 3 residues early in the read; its end comes from the germline J gene. The chain uses TRBV23-1 and TRBJ1-5; tentative D call: TRBD1 (6 bases). TRBV23-1 is identified as an open reading frame with a role that is uncertain. Trimming pared 0 bases from V and 4 bases from J, leaving 10 bases between. The CDR3 length is 15 residues. Partial CDR3 DNA: TGCGCCAGCAGTCAATCGAAACAGGGAAATCAGCCC. It encodes CASSQSKQGNQP. The full CDR3 is CASSQSKQGNQPQHF.

About this clone itself: The sequenced fragment ends 3 residues before the CDR3 boundary, so the rest is inferred from the germline J gene. The chain combines TRBV20-1 with TRBJ2-6; 7 bases align to TRBD2. Unmatched junction bases numbered 3, after V lost 5 bases and J lost 2 bases. The CDR3 spans 14 residues. Looked up from germline, CDR1 is DFQATT and CDR2 is SNEGSKA (reference sequence). The CDR3 bases that were read are TGCAGTGCTCGAAGCGGGACTGGGGCCAACGTC. This gives the protein CSARSGTGANV. From start to end, the CDR3 is CSARSGTGANVLTF.